This T cell receptor (beta chain) was observed in a study of T cell responses to AZD1222 COVID-19 vaccine. Overall study context: Pooling of second doses given at about 4 or about 12 weeks was done. Study outcomes and limitations: The study reported that nearly half of spike-specific TCRs target unmutated variant regions. It was only six AZD1222 recipients who were seropositive at baseline. Spike-specific TCR repertoires showed rising breadth and depth after two AZD1222 doses.

Repertoires were generated with immunoSEQ multiplex PCR, while TCRdb's copy carries only in-frame clones and drops some. The table lists some 64,000 clones, roughly three quarters of them singletons, with roughly 13% in the top ten. With regard to this clone: What it recognizes is unknown.

The source material was peripheral blood, sampled on day 0 of AZD1222 vaccination. The TCR was taken from an adult in good health.

The CDR3 nucleotides read TGTGCCAGCAGCTTGGACACGGGAACCTCTGGGGCCAACGTCCTGACTTTC. This translates into CASSLDTGTSGANVLTF. The V and J genes are TRBV5-6 and TRBJ2-6, with a tentative D call TRBD2 (5 bases). Germline CDR1 is SGHDT and CDR2 is YYEEEE. This CDR3 has 17 amino acids. The germline V and J ends were trimmed by 0 bases and 0 bases, with 10 bases remaining between them.